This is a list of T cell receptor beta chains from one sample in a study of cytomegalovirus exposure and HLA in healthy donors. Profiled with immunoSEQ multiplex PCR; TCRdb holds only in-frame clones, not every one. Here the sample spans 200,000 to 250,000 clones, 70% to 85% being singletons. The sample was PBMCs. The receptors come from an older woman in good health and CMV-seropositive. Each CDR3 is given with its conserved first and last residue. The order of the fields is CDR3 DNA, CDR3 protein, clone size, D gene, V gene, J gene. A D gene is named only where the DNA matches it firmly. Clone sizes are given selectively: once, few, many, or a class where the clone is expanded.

DNA: TGTGCCAGCGTAGCGGGGGGCGGGAGGGAGCAGTTCTTC
CDR3: CASVAGGGREQFF
size: NA
D: TRBD2
V: TRBV6-5
J: TRBJ2-1

DNA: TGCGCCAGCAGCTTTCAGGCAGAGTACTACAATGAGCAGTTCTTC
CDR3: CASSFQAEYYNEQFF
size: NA
D: NA
V: TRBV5-1
J: TRBJ2-1

DNA: TGTGCCAGCAGTGAAGGGACTAGCGGGAGAACCGAGCAGTACTTC
CDR3: CASSEGTSGRTEQYF
size: few
D: TRBD2
V: TRBV6-1
J: TRBJ2-7

DNA: TGTGCCAGCAGATCGAGCGGGAGTGGATACGAGCAGTACTTC
CDR3: CASRSSGSGYEQYF
size: NA
D: TRBD2
V: TRBV6-1
J: TRBJ2-7

DNA: TGCAGCGCCGACAGGGGGCATTGGACTGAAGCTTTCTTT
CDR3: CSADRGHWTEAFF
size: NA
D: TRBD1
V: TRBV29-1
J: TRBJ1-1

DNA: TGTGCCAGCAGGCTCGGGACAGGGGTGACCGGGGAGCTGTTTTTT
CDR3: CASRLGTGVTGELFF
size: NA
D: TRBD1
V: TRBV6-5
J: TRBJ2-2

DNA: TGTGCCAGCAGTTTCGGACAGCTTCTGAACACTGAAGCTTTCTTT
CDR3: CASSFGQLLNTEAFF
size: few
D: NA
V: TRBV6-5
J: TRBJ1-1

DNA: TGTGCCAGCAGCAGGGAACTCACTGAAGCTTTCTTT
CDR3: CASSRELTEAFF
size: NA
D: NA
V: TRBV2
J: TRBJ1-1

DNA: TGTGCCAGCAGCTTAGCAGGGGGCAGGATGAACACTGAAGCTTTCTTT
CDR3: CASSLAGGRMNTEAFF
size: NA
D: TRBD1
V: TRBV7-9
J: TRBJ1-1

DNA: TGTGCCAGCAGGCCACAGGGTAGCTATGGCTACACCTTC
CDR3: CASRPQGSYGYTF
size: NA
D: NA
V: TRBV6-5
J: TRBJ1-2

DNA: TGTGCCAGCACCAAACAGCTGAACACTGAAGCTTTCTTT
CDR3: CASTKQLNTEAFF
size: NA
D: NA
V: TRBV28
J: TRBJ1-1

DNA: TGTGCCAGCAGCTTAGCTTCTGGAAACACCATATATTTT
CDR3: CASSLASGNTIYF
size: NA
D: NA
V: TRBV11-2
J: TRBJ1-3

DNA: TGTGCCAGCTCACCCGTGACAGGGGGCACTGAAGCTTTCTTT
CDR3: CASSPVTGGTEAFF
size: NA
D: TRBD1
V: TRBV18
J: TRBJ1-1

DNA: TGTGCCAGCAGCTTGTTTCAAAACTATGGCTACACCTTC
CDR3: CASSLFQNYGYTF
size: few
D: NA
V: TRBV5-8
J: TRBJ1-2

DNA: TGTGCCAGCAGCCTCGGACTAGCGGGAGACACAGATACGCAGTATTTT
CDR3: CASSLGLAGDTDTQYF
size: NA
D: TRBD2
V: TRBV4-2
J: TRBJ2-3

DNA: TGTGCCAGCACTCACCTAGCGGGGGTACGGGAGACCCAGTACTTC
CDR3: CASTHLAGVRETQYF
size: NA
D: TRBD2
V: TRBV6-5
J: TRBJ2-5

DNA: TGTGCCAGCAGCCAATCTGGGGGGGGGCCTGAAGCTTTCTTT
CDR3: CASSQSGGGPEAFF
size: NA
D: NA
V: TRBV16
J: TRBJ1-1

DNA: TGTGCCAGCAGCCAAGGGGACAGGGATGGCTACACCTTC
CDR3: CASSQGDRDGYTF
size: few
D: TRBD1
V: TRBV4-2
J: TRBJ1-2

DNA: TGTGCCTGGAGTGCCGGGACACCTGGAAACACCATATATTTT
CDR3: CAWSAGTPGNTIYF
size: few
D: NA
V: TRBV30
J: TRBJ1-3

DNA: TGCGCCAGCAGCCTCCAGGGACTTCAAGAGACCCAGTACTTC
CDR3: CASSLQGLQETQYF
size: NA
D: NA
V: TRBV4-1
J: TRBJ2-5

DNA: TGTGCCAGCAGCGTGTGGCAGGCACCACACATGGGTACGCAGTATTTT
CDR3: CASSVWQAPHMGTQYF
size: NA
D: NA
V: TRBV9
J: TRBJ2-3

DNA: TGTGCCAGCAGTAATCAGGGTTCACCGAACACCGGGGAGCTGTTTTTT
CDR3: CASSNQGSPNTGELFF
size: NA
D: NA
V: TRBV28
J: TRBJ2-2

DNA: TGTGCCAGCAGCTTGCCACAGGGTTGGAGGAATGGCTACACCTTC
CDR3: CASSLPQGWRNGYTF
size: NA
D: NA
V: TRBV5-4
J: TRBJ1-2

DNA: TGTGCCAGCAGCCGCACCCGAAGCGGGAGTTGGGATACGCAGTATTTT
CDR3: CASSRTRSGSWDTQYF
size: NA
D: TRBD2
V: TRBV4-2
J: TRBJ2-3

DNA: TGTGCCAGCAGTCGCGGGACTAGCGGGAACAATGAGCAGTTCTTC
CDR3: CASSRGTSGNNEQFF
size: NA
D: TRBD2
V: TRBV28
J: TRBJ2-1

DNA: TGTGCCTGGACGACCGGGGATACGCAGTATTTT
CDR3: CAWTTGDTQYF
size: NA
D: NA
V: TRBV30
J: TRBJ2-3

DNA: TGCAGCGTGGACAGTTTGTATGGCTACACCTTC
CDR3: CSVDSLYGYTF
size: NA
D: NA
V: TRBV29-1
J: TRBJ1-2

DNA: TGCGCCAGCAGCTTGGAACAGGGGTACACTGAAGCTTTCTTT
CDR3: CASSLEQGYTEAFF
size: NA
D: TRBD1
V: TRBV5-1
J: TRBJ1-1

DNA: TGTGCCAGCAGCTTACAGACCGCCGGGACTAGCTTTGAGCACTTC
CDR3: CASSLQTAGTSFEHF
size: few
D: TRBD2
V: TRBV11-2
J: TRBJ2-7

DNA: TGTGCCAGCTCACCAGGGACAGGGGCCAATCAGCCCCAGCATTTT
CDR3: CASSPGTGANQPQHF
size: once
D: TRBD1
V: TRBV18
J: TRBJ1-5

DNA: TGTGCCAGCAGCCCGGGGATAGTCTATGGCTACACCTTC
CDR3: CASSPGIVYGYTF
size: few
D: NA
V: TRBV7-2
J: TRBJ1-2

DNA: TGTGCCAGCACCCCCGGGGGGGAGGGGCGCCCGGCTTTCTTT
CDR3: CASTPGGEGRPAFF
size: NA
D: NA
V: TRBV7-9
J: TRBJ1-1

DNA: TGTGCCAGCAGCTCCCAGGACAGCTATGGCTACACCTTC
CDR3: CASSSQDSYGYTF
size: NA
D: NA
V: TRBV5-8
J: TRBJ1-2

DNA: TGTGCCAGCAGCCGGGACAGCGCCCTAGATACGCAGTATTTT
CDR3: CASSRDSALDTQYF
size: NA
D: TRBD1
V: TRBV5-4
J: TRBJ2-3

DNA: TGTGCCAGTAGTCCGAGGACAGGGGAAGGCAATCAGCCCCAGCATTTT
CDR3: CASSPRTGEGNQPQHF
size: NA
D: TRBD1
V: TRBV19
J: TRBJ1-5

DNA: TGTGCCAGCAGCCGCGGGGGGCGGGCCTATGGCTACACCTTC
CDR3: CASSRGGRAYGYTF
size: NA
D: NA
V: TRBV11-2
J: TRBJ1-2

DNA: TGCGCCAGCAGCCCGTATTGGAGCTCTGGGGCCAACGTCCTGACTTTC
CDR3: CASSPYWSSGANVLTF
size: few
D: NA
V: TRBV4-3
J: TRBJ2-6

DNA: TGTGCCCCCACGGGAGGGCCTTACGAGCAGTACTTC
CDR3: CAPTGGPYEQYF
size: once
D: TRBD2
V: TRBV19
J: TRBJ2-7

DNA: TGTGCCTGGAGTGTACTCTCGGATCAGCCCCAGCATTTT
CDR3: CAWSVLSDQPQHF
size: NA
D: NA
V: TRBV30
J: TRBJ1-5

DNA: TGTGCCACCAGCAGAGGAGGACAGGGCCACGAGCAGTACTTC
CDR3: CATSRGGQGHEQYF
size: NA
D: TRBD1
V: TRBV15
J: TRBJ2-7

DNA: TGTGCCAGCAGCTCAGGGACAACCGGGGAGCTGTTTTTT
CDR3: CASSSGTTGELFF
size: NA
D: NA
V: TRBV5-6
J: TRBJ2-2

DNA: TGTGCCAGCAGTGTGACAGAACTGAACACTGAAGCTTTCTTT
CDR3: CASSVTELNTEAFF
size: few
D: NA
V: TRBV2
J: TRBJ1-1

DNA: TGTGCCAGTAGAAGCATGACGGACACCACTGGCTACACCTTC
CDR3: CASRSMTDTTGYTF
size: once
D: NA
V: TRBV19
J: TRBJ1-2

DNA: TGCGCCAGCAGCCAAGTAGGCCAGCGGGGGGGCGGGGGCACAGATACGCAGTATTTT
CDR3: CASSQVGQRGGGGTDTQYF
size: once
D: TRBD2
V: TRBV4-1
J: TRBJ2-3

DNA: TGCGCCAGCATGGCCCCTTCCGGGGGTGGCGGGGGGATCCAAGAGACCCAGTACTTC
CDR3: CASMAPSGGGGGIQETQYF
size: NA
D: TRBD2
V: TRBV5-1
J: TRBJ2-5

DNA: TGCGCCAGCAGCGAATGTGGTGTGTCTAGGGACATACCCTATAGCAATCAGCCCCAGCATTTT
CDR3: CASSECGVSRDIPYSNQPQHF
size: NA
D: NA
V: TRBV10-1
J: TRBJ1-5

DNA: TGTGCCAGCAGTTACCGGCGGGACAGTTTCTACGAGCAGTACTTC
CDR3: CASSYRRDSFYEQYF
size: NA
D: NA
V: TRBV6-5
J: TRBJ2-7

DNA: TGTGCCAGCTCACCACCGGGACAGGGGGGTGAAAAACTGTTTTTT
CDR3: CASSPPGQGGEKLFF
size: NA
D: TRBD1
V: TRBV18
J: TRBJ1-4

DNA: TGTGCCAGCAGTTTCGGGGGTTCCAGGGAGCAGTACTTC
CDR3: CASSFGGSREQYF
size: NA
D: NA
V: TRBV27
J: TRBJ2-7

DNA: TGCGCCAGCAGCGATACAGCGGGGGGCGGCGAGCAGTACTTC
CDR3: CASSDTAGGGEQYF
size: few
D: TRBD2
V: TRBV5-1
J: TRBJ2-7

DNA: TGTGCCAGCAGTCGGGACAGGGAAAACATTCAGTACTTC
CDR3: CASSRDRENIQYF
size: NA
D: TRBD1
V: TRBV11-1
J: TRBJ2-4

DNA: TGTGCCAGCAGAGGGGACAGTAGGAACTATGGCTACACCTTC
CDR3: CASRGDSRNYGYTF
size: few
D: TRBD1
V: TRBV9
J: TRBJ1-2

DNA: TGTGCCAGCAGCTTAGCTATGACAGGGACTGAAGCTTTCTTT
CDR3: CASSLAMTGTEAFF
size: NA
D: TRBD1
V: TRBV7-2
J: TRBJ1-1

DNA: TGCGCCAGCAGCTTCCGGGACTCTGATGAAAAACTGTTTTTT
CDR3: CASSFRDSDEKLFF
size: NA
D: NA
V: TRBV5-1
J: TRBJ1-4

DNA: TGTGCCACAAGACAGGGGTGGAACACTGAAGCTTTCTTT
CDR3: CATRQGWNTEAFF
size: NA
D: TRBD1
V: TRBV10-3
J: TRBJ1-1